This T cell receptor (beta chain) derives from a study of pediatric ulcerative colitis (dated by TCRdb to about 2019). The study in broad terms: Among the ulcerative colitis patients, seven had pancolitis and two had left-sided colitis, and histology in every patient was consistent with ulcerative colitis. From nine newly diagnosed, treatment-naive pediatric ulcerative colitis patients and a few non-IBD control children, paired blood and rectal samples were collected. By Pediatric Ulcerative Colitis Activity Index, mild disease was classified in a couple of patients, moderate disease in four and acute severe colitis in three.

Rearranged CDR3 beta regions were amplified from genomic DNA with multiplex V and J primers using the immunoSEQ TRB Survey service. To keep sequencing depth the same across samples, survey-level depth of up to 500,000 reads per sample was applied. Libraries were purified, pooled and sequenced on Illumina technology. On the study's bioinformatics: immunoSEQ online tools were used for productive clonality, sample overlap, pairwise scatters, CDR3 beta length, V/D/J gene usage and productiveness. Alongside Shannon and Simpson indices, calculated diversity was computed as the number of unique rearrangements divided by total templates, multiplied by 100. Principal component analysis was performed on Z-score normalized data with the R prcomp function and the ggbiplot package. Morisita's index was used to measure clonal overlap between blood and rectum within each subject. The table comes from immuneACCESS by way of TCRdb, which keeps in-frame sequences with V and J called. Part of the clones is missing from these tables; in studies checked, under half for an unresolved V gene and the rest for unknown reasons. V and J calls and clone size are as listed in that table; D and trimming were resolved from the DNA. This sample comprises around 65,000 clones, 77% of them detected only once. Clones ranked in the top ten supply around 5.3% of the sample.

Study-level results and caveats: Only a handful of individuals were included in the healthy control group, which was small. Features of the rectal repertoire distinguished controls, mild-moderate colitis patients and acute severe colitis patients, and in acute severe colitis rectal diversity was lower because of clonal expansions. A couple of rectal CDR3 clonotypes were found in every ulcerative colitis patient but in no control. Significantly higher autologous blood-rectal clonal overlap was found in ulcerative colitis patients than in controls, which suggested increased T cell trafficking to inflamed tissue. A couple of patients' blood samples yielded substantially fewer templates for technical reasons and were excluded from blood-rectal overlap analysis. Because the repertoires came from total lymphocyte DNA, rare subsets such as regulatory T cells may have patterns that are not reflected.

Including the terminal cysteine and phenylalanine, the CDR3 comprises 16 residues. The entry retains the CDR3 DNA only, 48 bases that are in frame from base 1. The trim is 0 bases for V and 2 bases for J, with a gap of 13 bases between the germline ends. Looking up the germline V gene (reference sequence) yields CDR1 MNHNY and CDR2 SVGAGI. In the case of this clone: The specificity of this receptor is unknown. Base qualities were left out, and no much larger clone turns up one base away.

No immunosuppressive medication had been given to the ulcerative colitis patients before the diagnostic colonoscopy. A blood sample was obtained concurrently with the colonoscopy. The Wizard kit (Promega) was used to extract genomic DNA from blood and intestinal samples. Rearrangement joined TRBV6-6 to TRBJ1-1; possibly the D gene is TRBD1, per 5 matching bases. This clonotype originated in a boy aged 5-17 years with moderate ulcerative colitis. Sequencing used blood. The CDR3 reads CASSYSSQGRNTEAFF. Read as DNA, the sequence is TGTGCCAGCAGTTACTCGTCGCAGGGCCGAAACACTGAAGCTTTCTTT.